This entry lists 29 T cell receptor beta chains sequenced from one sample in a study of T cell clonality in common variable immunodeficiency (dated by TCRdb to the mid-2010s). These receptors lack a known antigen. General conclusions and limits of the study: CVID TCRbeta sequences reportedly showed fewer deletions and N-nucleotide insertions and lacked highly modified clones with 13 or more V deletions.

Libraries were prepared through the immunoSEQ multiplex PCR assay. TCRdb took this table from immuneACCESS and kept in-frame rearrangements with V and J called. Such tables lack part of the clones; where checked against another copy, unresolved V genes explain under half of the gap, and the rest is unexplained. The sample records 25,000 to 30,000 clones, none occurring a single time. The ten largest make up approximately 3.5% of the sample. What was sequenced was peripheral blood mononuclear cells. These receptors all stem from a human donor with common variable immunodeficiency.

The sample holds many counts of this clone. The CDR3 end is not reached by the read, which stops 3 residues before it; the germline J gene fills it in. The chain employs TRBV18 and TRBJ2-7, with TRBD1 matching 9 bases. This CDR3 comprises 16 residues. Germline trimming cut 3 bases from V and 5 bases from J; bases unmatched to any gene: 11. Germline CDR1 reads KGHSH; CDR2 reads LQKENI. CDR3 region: CASSPRAGQGNDEQYF. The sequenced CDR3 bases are TGTGCCAGCTCACCTCGCGCGGGACAGGGAAATGACGAG.

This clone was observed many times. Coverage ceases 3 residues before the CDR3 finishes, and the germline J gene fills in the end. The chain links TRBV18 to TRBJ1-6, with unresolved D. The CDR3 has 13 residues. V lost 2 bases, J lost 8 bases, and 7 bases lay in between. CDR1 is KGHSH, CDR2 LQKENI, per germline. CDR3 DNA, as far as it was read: TGTGCCAGCTCACCAAACTTGGATTCACCC. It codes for CASSPNLDSP. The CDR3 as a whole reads CASSPNLDSPLHF.

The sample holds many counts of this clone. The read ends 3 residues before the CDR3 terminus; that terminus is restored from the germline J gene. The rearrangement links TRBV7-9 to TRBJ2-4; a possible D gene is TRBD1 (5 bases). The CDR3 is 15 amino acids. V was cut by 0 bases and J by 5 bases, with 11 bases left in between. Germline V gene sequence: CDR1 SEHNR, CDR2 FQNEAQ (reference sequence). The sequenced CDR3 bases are TGTGCCAGCAGCTTAGCGCGACAGAAAGAAAACATT. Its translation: CASSLARQKENI. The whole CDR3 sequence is CASSLARQKENIQYF.

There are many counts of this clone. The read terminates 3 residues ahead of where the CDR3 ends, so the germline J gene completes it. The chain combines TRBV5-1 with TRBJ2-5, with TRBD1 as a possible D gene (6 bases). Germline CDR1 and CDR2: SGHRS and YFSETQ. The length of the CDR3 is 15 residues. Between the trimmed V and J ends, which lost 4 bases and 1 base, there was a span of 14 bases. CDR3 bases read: TGCGCCAGCAGCGATTCAACAGGGCCCCAAGAGACC. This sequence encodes CASSDSTGPQET. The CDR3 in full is CASSDSTGPQETQYF.

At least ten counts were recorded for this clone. The sequenced CDR3 bases are TGTGCCAGTAGTATAGATCAGACAAACACTGAA. Its protein is CASSIDQTNTE. The full CDR3 sequence reads CASSIDQTNTEAFF. V gene TRBV19 combines with J gene TRBJ1-1, with D hard to call. The read ends 3 residues before the CDR3 terminus; that terminus is restored from the germline J gene. This CDR3 spans 14 amino acids. Germline V lookup: CDR1 LNHDA, CDR2 SQIVND (reference sequence). V lost 0 bases to trimming and J lost 2 bases, with 7 bases between them.

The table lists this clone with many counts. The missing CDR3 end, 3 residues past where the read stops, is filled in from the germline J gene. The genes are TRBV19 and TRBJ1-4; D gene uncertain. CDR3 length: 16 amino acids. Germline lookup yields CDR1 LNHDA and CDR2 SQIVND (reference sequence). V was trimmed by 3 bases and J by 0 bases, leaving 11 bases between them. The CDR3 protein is CASSMVTVATNEKLFF. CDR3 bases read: TGTGCCAGTAGTATGGTTACGGTTGCAACTAATGAAAAA.

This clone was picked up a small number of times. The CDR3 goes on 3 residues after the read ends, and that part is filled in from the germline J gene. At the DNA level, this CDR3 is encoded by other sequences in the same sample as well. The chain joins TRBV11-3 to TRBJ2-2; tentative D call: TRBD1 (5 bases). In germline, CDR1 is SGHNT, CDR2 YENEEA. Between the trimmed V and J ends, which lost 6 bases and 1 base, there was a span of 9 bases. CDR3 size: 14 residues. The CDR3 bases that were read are TGTGCCAGCAGTTGGACATTGAACACCGGGGAG. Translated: CASSWTLNTGE. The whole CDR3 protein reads CASSWTLNTGELFF.

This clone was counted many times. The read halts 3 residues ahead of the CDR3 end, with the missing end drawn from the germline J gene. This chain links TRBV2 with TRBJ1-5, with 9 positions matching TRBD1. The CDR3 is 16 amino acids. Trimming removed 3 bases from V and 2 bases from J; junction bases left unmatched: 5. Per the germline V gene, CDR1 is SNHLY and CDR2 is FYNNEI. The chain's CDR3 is CASSDRGQGGNQPQHF. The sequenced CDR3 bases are TGTGCCAGCAGTGATAGGGGACAGGGAGGCAATCAGCCC.

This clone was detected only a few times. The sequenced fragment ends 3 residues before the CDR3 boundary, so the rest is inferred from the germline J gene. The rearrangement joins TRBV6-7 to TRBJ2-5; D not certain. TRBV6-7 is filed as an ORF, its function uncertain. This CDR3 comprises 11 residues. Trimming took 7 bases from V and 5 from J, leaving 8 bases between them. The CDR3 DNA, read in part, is TGTGCCAGCACCCCCGGGGAGACC. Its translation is CASTPGET. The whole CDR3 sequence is CASTPGETQYF.

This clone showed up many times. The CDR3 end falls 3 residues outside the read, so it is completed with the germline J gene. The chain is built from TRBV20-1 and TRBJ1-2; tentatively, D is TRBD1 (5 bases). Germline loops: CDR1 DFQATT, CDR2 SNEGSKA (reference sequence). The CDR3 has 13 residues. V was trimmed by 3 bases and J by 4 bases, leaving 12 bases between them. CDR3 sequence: CSASQGSGYGYTF. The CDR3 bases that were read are TGCAGTGCTAGCCAGGGATCGGGCTATGGC.

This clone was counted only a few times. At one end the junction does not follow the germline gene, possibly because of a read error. The sequenced part of the CDR3 DNA is TGTTCCAGCAGCTCCTTTAGCGGCGAG. Its translation is CSSSSFSGE. The entire CDR3 is CSSSSFSGEQYF. This chain connects TRBV7-9 to TRBJ2-7; a possible D gene is TRBD2 (6 bases). The read is 3 residues too short to cover the CDR3 end, so that end is filled in from the germline J gene. Germline V gene sequence: CDR1 SEHNR, CDR2 FQNEAQ (reference sequence). This CDR3 region has 12 residues.

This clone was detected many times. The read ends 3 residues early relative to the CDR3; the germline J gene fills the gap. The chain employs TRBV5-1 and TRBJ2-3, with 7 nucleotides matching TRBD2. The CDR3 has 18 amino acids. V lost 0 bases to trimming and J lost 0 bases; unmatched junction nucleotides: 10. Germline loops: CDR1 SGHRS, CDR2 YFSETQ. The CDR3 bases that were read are TGCGCCAGCAGCTTGGTCCGTCAGCTAGCGGAAAGCACAGATACG. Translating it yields CASSLVRQLAESTDT. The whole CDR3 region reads CASSLVRQLAESTDTQYF.

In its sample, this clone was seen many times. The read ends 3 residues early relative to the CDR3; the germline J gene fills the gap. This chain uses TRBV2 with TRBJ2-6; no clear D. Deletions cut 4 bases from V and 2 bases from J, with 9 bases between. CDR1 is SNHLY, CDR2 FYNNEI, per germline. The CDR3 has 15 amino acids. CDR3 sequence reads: CASSAGHPGANVLTF. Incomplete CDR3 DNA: TGTGCCAGCAGTGCGGGTCATCCTGGGGCCAACGTC.

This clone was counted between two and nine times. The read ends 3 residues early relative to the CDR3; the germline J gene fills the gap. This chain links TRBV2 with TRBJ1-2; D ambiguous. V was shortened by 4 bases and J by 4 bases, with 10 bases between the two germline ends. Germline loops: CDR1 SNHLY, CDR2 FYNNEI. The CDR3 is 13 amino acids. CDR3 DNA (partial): TGTGCCAGCAGTGCAGACACCGGCTATGGC. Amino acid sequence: CASSADTGYG. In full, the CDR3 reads CASSADTGYGYTF. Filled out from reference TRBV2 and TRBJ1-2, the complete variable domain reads EPEVTQTPSHQVTQMGQEVILRCVPISNHLYFYWYRQILGQKVEFLVSFYNNEISEKSEIFDDQFSVERPDGSNFTLKIRSTKLEDSAMYFCASSADTGYGYTFGSGTRLTVV.

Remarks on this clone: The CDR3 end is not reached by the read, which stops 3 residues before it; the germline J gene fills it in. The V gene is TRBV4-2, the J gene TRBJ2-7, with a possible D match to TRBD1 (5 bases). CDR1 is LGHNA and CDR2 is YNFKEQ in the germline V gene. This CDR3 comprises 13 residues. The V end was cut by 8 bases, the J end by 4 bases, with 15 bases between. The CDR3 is CASATGREYEQYF. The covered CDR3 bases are TGTGCCAGCGCAACCGGCAGGGAATACGAG.

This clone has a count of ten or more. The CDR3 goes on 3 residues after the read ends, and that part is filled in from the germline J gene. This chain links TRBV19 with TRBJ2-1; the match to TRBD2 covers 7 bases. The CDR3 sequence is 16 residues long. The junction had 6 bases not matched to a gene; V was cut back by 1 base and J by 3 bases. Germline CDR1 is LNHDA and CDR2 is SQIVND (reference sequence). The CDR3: CASSIVPLADYNEQFF. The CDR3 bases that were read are TGTGCCAGTAGTATAGTTCCTCTAGCGGACTACAATGAG.

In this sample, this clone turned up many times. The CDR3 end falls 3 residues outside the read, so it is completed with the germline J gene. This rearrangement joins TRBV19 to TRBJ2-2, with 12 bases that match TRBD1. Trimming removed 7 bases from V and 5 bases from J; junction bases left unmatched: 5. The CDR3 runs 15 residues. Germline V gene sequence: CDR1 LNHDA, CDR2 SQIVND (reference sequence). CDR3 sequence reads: CASKGTGGFTGELFF. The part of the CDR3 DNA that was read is TGTGCCAGTAAGGGGACAGGGGGCTTTACCGGGGAG.

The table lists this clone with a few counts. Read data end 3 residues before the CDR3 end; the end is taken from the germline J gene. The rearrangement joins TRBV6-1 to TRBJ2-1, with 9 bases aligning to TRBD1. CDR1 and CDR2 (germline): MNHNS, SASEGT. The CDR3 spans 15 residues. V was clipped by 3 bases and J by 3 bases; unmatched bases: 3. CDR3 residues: CASSEDRGIYNEQFF. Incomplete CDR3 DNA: TGTGCCAGCAGTGAGGACAGGGGAATCTACAATGAG.

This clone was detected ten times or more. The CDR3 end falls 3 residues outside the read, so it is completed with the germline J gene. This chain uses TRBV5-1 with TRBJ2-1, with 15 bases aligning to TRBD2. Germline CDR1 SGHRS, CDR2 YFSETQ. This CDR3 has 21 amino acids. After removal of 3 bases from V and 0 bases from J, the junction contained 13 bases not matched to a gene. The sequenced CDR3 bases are TGCGCCAGCAGCTCCGCCAGGACTAGCGGGAGGGCCCCCCTCTCCTACAATGAG. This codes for CASSSARTSGRAPLSYNE. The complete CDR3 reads CASSSARTSGRAPLSYNEQFF.

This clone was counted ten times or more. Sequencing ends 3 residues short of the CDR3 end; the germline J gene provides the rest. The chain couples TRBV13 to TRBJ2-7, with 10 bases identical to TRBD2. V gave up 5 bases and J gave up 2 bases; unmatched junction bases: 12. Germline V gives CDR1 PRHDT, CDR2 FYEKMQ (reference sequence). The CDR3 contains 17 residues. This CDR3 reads CASSHGGRTSGTYEQYF. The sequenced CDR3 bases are TGTGCCAGCAGCCATGGAGGTCGGACTAGCGGCACCTACGAG.

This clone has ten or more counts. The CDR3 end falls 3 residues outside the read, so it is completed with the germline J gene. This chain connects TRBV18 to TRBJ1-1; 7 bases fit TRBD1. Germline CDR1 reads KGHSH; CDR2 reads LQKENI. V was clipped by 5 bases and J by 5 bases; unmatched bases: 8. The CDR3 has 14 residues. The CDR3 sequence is CASSRDRVLTEAFF. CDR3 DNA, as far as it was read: TGTGCCAGCTCAAGAGACAGGGTTTTGACTGAA. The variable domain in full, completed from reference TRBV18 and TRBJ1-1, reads NAGVMQNPRHLVRRRGQEARLRCSPMKGHSHVYWYRQLPEEGLKFMVYLQKENIIDESGMPKERFSAEFPKEGPSILRIQQVVRGDSAAYFCASSRDRVLTEAFFGQGTRLTVV.

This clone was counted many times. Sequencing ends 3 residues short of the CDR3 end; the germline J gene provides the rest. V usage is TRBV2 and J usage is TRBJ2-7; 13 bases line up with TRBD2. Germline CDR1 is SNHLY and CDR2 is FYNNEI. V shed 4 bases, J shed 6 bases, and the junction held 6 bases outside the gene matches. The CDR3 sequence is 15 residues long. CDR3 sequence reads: CASSGTSGRTGEQYF. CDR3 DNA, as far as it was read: TGTGCCAGCAGTGGGACTAGCGGGAGAACAGGCGAG.

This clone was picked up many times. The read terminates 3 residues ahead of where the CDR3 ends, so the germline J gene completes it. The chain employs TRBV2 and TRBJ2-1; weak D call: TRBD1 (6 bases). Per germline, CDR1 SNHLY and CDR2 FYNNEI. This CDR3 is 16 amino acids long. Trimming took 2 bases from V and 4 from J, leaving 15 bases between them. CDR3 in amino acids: CASSEISGHPYNEQFF. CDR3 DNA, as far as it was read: TGTGCCAGCAGTGAAATCTCGGGACACCCGTACAATGAG. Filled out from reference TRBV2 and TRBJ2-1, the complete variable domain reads EPEVTQTPSHQVTQMGQEVILRCVPISNHLYFYWYRQILGQKVEFLVSFYNNEISEKSEIFDDQFSVERPDGSNFTLKIRSTKLEDSAMYFCASSEISGHPYNEQFFGPGTRLTVL.

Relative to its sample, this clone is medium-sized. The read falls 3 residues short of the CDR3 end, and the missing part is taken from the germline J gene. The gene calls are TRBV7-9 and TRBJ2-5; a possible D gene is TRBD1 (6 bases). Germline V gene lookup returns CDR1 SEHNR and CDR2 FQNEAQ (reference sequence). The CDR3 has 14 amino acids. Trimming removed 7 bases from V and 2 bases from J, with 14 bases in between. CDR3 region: CASIVTGWQETQYF. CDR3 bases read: TGTGCCAGCATCGTAACAGGGTGGCAAGAGACC.

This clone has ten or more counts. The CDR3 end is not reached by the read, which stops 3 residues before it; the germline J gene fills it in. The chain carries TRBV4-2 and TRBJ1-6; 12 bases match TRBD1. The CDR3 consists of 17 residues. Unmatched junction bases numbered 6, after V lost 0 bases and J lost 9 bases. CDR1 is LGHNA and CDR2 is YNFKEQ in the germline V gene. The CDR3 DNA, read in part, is TGTGCCAGCAGCCAAGAGGGACAGGGGGCGTTCTTTTCACCC. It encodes CASSQEGQGAFFSP. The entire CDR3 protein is CASSQEGQGAFFSPLHF.

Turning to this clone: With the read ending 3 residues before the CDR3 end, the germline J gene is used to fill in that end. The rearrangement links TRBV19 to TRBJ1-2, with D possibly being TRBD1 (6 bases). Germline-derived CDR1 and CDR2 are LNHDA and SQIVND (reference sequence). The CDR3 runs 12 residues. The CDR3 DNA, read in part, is TGTGCCAGTAGTCCCCGCAGGGGTTGG. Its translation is CASSPRRGW. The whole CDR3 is CASSPRRGWYTF. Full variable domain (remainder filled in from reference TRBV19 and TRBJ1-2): DGGITQSPKYLFRKEGQNVTLSCEQNLNHDAMYWYRQDPGQGLRLIYYSQIVNDFQKGDIAEGYSVSREKKESFPLTVTSAQKNPTAFYLCASSPRRGWYTFGSGTRLTVV.

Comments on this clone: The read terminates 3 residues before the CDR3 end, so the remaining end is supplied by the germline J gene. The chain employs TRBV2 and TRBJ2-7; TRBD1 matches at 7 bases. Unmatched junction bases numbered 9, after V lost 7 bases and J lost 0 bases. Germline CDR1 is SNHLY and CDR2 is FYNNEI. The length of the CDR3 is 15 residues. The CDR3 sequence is CASKRTGTSSYEQYF. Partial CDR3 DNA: TGTGCCAGCAAGAGGACAGGCACGAGCTCCTACGAG.

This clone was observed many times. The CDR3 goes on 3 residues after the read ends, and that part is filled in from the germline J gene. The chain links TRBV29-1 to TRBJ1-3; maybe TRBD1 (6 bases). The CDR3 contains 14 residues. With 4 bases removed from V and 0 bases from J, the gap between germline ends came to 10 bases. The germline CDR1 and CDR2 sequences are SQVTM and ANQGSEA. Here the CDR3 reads CSVVGGASGNTIYF. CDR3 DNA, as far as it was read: TGCAGCGTTGTAGGGGGGGCCTCTGGAAACACC.

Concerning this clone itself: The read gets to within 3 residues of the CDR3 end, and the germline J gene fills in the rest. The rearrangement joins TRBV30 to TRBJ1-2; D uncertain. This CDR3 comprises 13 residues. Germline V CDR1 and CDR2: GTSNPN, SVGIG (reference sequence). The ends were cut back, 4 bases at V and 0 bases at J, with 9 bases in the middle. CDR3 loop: CAWNGQANYGYTF. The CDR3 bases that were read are TGTGCCTGGAATGGCCAGGCTAACTATGGC.